This T cell receptor (beta chain) emerged from a study of shared clonotypes between healthy human individuals. Concerning this clone itself: The antigen remains unidentified.

Study-level findings and limits: Unshared clonotypes carried lower generation probabilities than those common to all four donors.

Data came from immunoSEQ multiplex PCR; TCRdb stores just in-frame clones and leaves some out. The sample gives about 610,000 clones, about 96% of which show up once; about 0.12% is in the top ten. From germline, CDR1 is MDHEN and CDR2 SYDVKM. The CDR3 consists of 14 residues. Trimming stripped 1 base from V and 0 bases from J, with 5 bases between. Naive CD8 cells lacked CD45RO and underwent positive selection for CCR7, leaving out terminally differentiated effector memory CD45RA+ cells. The sequenced material came from naive CD8+ T cells sorted from blood. The rearrangement uses TRBV28 and TRBJ2-3; D is ambiguous. This sequence originates from a woman in her twenties or thirties in good health. In nucleotides, the CDR3 is TGTGCCAGCAGTTTATTGGCTAGCACAGATACGCAGTATTTT. Encoded protein: CASSLLASTDTQYF.